The 9 T cell receptor beta chains listed next were all sequenced from one sample in a study of T cell responses to AZD1222 COVID-19 vaccine. This table comes from immunoSEQ multiplex PCR, and its TCRdb copy is limited to in-frame clones, with some not included. The repertoire holds 170,000 or so clones, with 93% as singletons. The sequences come from peripheral blood, collected on day 0 of AZD1222 vaccination. Receptor source: an adult in good health.

The rearrangement joins TRBV9 to TRBJ2-7; weak D call: TRBD1 (6 bases). CDR3 length: 15 residues. V lost 4 bases and J lost 2, with 16 bases in between. Germline CDR1 and CDR2: SGDLS and YYNGEE. The CDR3 DNA follows: TGTGCCAGCAGCCTCCGGGACATGGGACCCTACGAGCAGTACTTC. Translation gives CASSLRDMGPYEQYF.

V and J are TRBV6-5 and TRBJ1-2; possibly TRBD1 for D (5 bases). V lost 4 bases and J 4 bases, leaving 16 bases between the germline ends. The CDR3 consists of 15 residues. Germline CDR1 MNHEY, CDR2 SVGAGI. The CDR3 DNA follows: TGTGCCAGCAGTTCCGCCCTTGAGGGGTTCTATGGCTACACCTTC. Protein product: CASSSALEGFYGYTF.

This clone was picked up a small number of times. V is TRBV30 and J is TRBJ1-4; TRBD1 might be the D (5 bases). Per germline, CDR1 GTSNPN and CDR2 SVGIG (reference sequence). The germline V and J ends were trimmed by 3 bases and 3 bases, with 11 bases remaining between them. CDR3 length: 14 residues. The CDR3 region is CAWSSGMANEKLFF. The CDR3 DNA reads TGTGCCTGGAGCTCAGGGATGGCTAATGAAAAACTGTTTTTT.

J is TRBJ1-3 and V is TRBV7-9; D may be TRBD1 (5 bases). V was shortened by 6 bases and J by 8 bases, with 17 bases between the two germline ends. CDR3 size: 14 residues. CDR1 SEHNR and CDR2 FQNEAQ come from the germline V gene (reference sequence). Here the CDR3 DNA reads TGTGCCAGCAGGGCCCAGGGTTTTTGGGACACCATATATTTT. The encoded protein is CASRAQGFWDTIYF. Based on the CDR3 plus reference TRBV7-9 and TRBJ1-3, the full variable domain is DTGVSQNPRHKITKRGQNVTFRCDPISEHNRLYWYRQTLGQGPEFLTYFQNEAQLEKSRLLSDRFSAERPKGSFSTLEIQRTEQGDSAMYLCASRAQGFWDTIYFGEGSWLTVV.

The V and J genes are TRBV19 and TRBJ1-2; maybe TRBD1 (5 bases). The germline gives CDR1 LNHDA, CDR2 SQIVND (reference sequence). V lost 6 bases, J lost 6 bases, and 23 bases lay in between. The CDR3 consists of 16 residues. The CDR3 loop reads CASSTHDRTNLDGYTF. The CDR3 DNA reads as TGTGCCAGTAGCACCCACGACAGAACAAATCTGGATGGCTACACCTTC.

The chain carries TRBV28 and TRBJ1-2; TRBD1 might be the D (5 bases). V gave up 4 bases and J gave up 2 bases, with 11 bases separating them. The CDR3 is 14 residues long. The germline gives CDR1 MDHEN, CDR2 SYDVKM. CDR3 in amino acids: CASSSGGENYGYTF. DNA for the CDR3: TGTGCCAGCAGTTCCGGGGGGGAGAACTATGGCTACACCTTC.

The chain links TRBV29-1 to TRBJ1-2; D uncertain. The ends were cut back, 4 bases at V and 0 bases at J, with 12 bases in the middle. The CDR3 length is 14 residues. Germline V gene data show CDR1 as SQVTM and CDR2 as ANQGSEA. DNA of the CDR3: TGCAGCGTTGTGGATGTCACGGCTAACTATGGCTACACCTTC. This gives the protein CSVVDVTANYGYTF.

The chain couples TRBV9 to TRBJ1-3, with a weak D call TRBD1 (5 bases). Trimming left V 2 bases short and J 3 bases short, with 9 bases between. Germline CDR1 reads SGDLS; CDR2 reads YYNGEE. The length of the CDR3 is 14 residues. Here the CDR3 DNA reads TGTGCCAGCAGCGTTAGGGGAAGTGGAAACACCATATATTTT. It specifies CASSVRGSGNTIYF.

The rearrangement links TRBV7-2 to TRBJ1-1; the match to TRBD1 covers 7 bases. This CDR3 is built from 15 residues. V shed 5 bases and J 2 bases; nucleotides not matched to a gene: 8. Germline CDR1 reads SGHTA; CDR2 reads FQGNSA. CDR3 nucleotides: TGTGCCAGCAGCCCACTAACAGGGGTTAACACTGAAGCTTTCTTT. It is translated as CASSPLTGVNTEAFF.